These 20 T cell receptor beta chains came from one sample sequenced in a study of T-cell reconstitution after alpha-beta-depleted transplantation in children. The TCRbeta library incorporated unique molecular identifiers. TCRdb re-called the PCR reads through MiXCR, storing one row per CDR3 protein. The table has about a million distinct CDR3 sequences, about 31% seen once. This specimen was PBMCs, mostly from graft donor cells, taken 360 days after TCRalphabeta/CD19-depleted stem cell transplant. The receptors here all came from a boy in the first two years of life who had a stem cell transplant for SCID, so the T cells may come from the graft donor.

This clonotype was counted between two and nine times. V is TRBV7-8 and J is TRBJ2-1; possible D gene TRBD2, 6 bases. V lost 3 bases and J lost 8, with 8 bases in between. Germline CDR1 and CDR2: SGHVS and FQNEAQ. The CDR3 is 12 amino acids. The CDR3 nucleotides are TGTGCCAGCAGCTTGGGAGGACATGAGCAGTTCTTC. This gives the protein CASSLGGHEQFF.

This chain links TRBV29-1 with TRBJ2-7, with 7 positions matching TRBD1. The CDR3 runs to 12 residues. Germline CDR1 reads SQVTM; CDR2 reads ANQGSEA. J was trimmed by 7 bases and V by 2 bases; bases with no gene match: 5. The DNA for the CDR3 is TGCAGCGTTGAATGGGACAGAGGGGAGCAGTACTTC. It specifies CSVEWDRGEQYF.

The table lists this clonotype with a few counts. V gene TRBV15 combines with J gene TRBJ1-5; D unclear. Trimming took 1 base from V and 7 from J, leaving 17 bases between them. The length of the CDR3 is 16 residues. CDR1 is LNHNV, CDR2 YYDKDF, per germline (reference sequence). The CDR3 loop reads CATSRAARGMGQPQHF. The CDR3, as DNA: TGTGCCACCAGCAGAGCTGCCCGCGGGATGGGGCAGCCCCAGCATTTT.

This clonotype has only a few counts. CDR3 amino acids: CASSSSGPRTDTQYF. The CDR3 coding sequence is TGTGCCAGCAGTTCGAGCGGGCCTCGCACAGATACGCAGTATTTT. J is TRBJ2-3 and V is TRBV12-3 or TRBV12-4; D might be TRBD2 (6 bases). This CDR3 contains 15 residues. The V end was cut by 4 bases, the J end by 1 base, with 12 bases between.

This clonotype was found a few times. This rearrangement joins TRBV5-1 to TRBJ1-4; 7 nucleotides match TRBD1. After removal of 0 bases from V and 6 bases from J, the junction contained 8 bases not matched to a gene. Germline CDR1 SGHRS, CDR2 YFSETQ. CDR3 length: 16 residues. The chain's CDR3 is CASSLGATGRYEKLFF. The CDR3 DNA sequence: TGCGCCAGCAGCTTGGGTGCGACAGGGCGGTATGAAAAACTGTTTTTT.

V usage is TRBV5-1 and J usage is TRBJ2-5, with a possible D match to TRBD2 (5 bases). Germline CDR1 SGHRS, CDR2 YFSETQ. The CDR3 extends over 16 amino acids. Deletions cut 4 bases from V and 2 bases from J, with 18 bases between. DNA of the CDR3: TGCGCCAGCAGCCCGGATGACGGGGTTTGGCAAGAGACCCAGTACTTC. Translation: CASSPDDGVWQETQYF.

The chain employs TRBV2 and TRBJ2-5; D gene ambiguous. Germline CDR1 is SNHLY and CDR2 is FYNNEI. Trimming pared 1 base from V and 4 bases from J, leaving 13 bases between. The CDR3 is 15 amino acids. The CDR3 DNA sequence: TGTGCCAGCAGTGAAGACTTCTTAGCTAGAGAGACCCAGTACTTC. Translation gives CASSEDFLARETQYF.

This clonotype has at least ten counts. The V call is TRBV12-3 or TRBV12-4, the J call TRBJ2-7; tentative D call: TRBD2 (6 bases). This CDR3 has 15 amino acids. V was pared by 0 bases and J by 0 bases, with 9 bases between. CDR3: CASSLARGTSYEQYF. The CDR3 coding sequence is TGTGCCAGCAGTTTAGCGCGGGGTACCTCCTACGAGCAGTACTTC.

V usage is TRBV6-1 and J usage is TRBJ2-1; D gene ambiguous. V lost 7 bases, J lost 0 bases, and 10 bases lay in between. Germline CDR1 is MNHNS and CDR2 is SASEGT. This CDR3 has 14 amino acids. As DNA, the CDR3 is TGTGCCAGCAAGTGGTCCAGCTCCTACAATGAGCAGTTCTTC. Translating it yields CASKWSSSYNEQFF.

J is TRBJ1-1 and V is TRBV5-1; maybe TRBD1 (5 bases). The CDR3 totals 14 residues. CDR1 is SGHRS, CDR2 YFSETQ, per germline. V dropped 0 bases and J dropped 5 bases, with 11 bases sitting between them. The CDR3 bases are TGCGCCAGCAGCTTGGACGGGGGACGGACTGAAGCTTTCTTT. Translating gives CASSLDGGRTEAFF.

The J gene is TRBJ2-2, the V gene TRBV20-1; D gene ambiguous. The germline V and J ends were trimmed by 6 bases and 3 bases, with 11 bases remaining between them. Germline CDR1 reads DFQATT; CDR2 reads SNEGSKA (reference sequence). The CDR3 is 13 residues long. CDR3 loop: CSAKRGHTGELFF. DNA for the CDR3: TGCAGTGCAAAGCGAGGTCACACCGGGGAGCTGTTTTTT.

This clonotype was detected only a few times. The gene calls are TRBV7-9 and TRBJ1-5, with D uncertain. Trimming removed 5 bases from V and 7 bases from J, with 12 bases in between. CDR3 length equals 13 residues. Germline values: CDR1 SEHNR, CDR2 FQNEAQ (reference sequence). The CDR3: CASSPGLGQPQHF. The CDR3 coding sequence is TGTGCCAGCAGCCCCGGACTGGGGCAGCCCCAGCATTTT.

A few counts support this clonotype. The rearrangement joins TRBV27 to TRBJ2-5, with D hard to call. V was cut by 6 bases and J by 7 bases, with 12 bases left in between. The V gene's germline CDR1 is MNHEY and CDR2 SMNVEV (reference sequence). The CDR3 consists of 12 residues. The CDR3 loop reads CASRNRPGTQYF. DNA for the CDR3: TGTGCCAGCAGGAATCGACCAGGGACCCAGTACTTC.

CDR3 DNA: TGTGCCAGCAGTGAAGACAGGGAGCTGTTTTTT. Its protein product is CASSEDRELFF. The chain uses TRBV2 and TRBJ2-2; D gene ambiguous. Trimming pared 1 base from V and 9 bases from J, leaving 3 bases between. The CDR3 runs 11 residues. The V gene's germline CDR1 is SNHLY and CDR2 FYNNEI.

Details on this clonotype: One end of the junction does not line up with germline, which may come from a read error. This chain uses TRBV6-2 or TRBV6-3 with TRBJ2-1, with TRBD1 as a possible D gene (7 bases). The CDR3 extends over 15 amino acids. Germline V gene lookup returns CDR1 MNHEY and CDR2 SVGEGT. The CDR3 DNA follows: TGTGCCAGCAGTTCAGGGGGGAAGAGGGTCAATGAGCGGTTCTTC. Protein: CASSSGGKRVNERFF.

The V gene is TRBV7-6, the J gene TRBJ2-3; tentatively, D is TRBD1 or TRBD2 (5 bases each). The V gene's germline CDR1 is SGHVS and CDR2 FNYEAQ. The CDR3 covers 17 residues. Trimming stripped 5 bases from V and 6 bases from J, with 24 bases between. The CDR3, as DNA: TGTGCCAGCAGCCCCCCCAAGTTGGGACGGGGAACGGATACGCAGTATTTT. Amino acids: CASSPPKLGRGTDTQYF.

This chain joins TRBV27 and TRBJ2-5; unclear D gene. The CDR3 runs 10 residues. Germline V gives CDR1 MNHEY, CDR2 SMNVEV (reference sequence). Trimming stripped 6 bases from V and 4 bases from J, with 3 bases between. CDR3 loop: CASRIETQYF. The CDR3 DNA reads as TGTGCCAGCAGAATAGAGACCCAGTACTTC.

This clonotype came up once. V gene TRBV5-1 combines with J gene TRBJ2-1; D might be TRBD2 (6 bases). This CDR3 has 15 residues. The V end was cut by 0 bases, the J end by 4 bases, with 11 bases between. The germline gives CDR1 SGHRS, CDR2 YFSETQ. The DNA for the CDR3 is TGCGCCAGCAGCTTGGCGGCTAGCGCTTACAATGAGCAGTTCTTC. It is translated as CASSLAASAYNEQFF.

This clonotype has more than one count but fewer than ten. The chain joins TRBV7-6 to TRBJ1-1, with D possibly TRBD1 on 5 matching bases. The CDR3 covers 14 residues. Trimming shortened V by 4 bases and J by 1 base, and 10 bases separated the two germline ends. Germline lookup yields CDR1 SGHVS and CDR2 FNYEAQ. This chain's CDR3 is CASSSPGPNTEAFF. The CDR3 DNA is TGTGCCAGCAGCTCACCGGGGCCGAACACTGAAGCTTTCTTT. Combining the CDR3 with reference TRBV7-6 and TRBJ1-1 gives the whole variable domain GAGVSQSPRYKVTKRGQDVALRCDPISGHVSLYWYRQALGQGPEFLTYFNYEAQQDKSGLPNDRFSAERPEGSISTLTIQRTEQRDSAMYRCASSSPGPNTEAFFGQGTRLTVV.

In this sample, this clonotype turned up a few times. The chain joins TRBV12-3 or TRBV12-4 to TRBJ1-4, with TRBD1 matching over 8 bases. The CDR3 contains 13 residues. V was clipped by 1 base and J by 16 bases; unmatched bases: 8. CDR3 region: CASSLGQGRVRFF. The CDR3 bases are TGTGCCAGCAGTTTAGGACAGGGGAGAGTACGGTTTTTT.